The 23 T cell receptor beta chains below all came from one sample that was sequenced in a study of T cell responses to AZD1222 COVID-19 vaccine. Libraries were prepared by immunoSEQ multiplex PCR; TCRdb keeps only in-frame clonotypes and omits some of them. The data contain some 120,000 clones, 75% to 85% of them singletons. The sequencing here drew on peripheral blood, taken 28 days after the second AZD1222 dose. The receptor source for this set is an adult who received the AZD1222 COVID-19 vaccine.

This chain links TRBV29-1 with TRBJ1-3; D perhaps matches TRBD1 (5 bases). This CDR3 has 16 amino acids. Per germline, CDR1 SQVTM and CDR2 ANQGSEA. The V end lost 1 base, the J end lost 1 base, and 14 bases lay between the germline ends. The CDR3 loop is CSVEGGLAVSGNTIYF. CDR3 DNA sequence: TGCAGCGTTGAAGGGGGCCTTGCTGTTTCTGGAAACACCATATATTTT.

This chain connects TRBV7-9 to TRBJ2-5; D possibly corresponds to TRBD1 (5 bases). Germline V gene lookup returns CDR1 SEHNR and CDR2 FQNEAQ (reference sequence). The CDR3 totals 15 residues. V was pared by 5 bases and J by 3 bases, with 16 bases between. CDR3 sequence reads: CASSLGQWMKETQYF. The DNA for the CDR3 is TGTGCCAGCAGCCTTGGACAATGGATGAAAGAGACCCAGTACTTC.

The chain uses TRBV6-5 and TRBJ1-5; D is possibly TRBD1 (6 bases). Germline CDR1 is MNHEY and CDR2 is SVGAGI. Deletions cut 4 bases from V and 1 base from J, with 14 bases between. The CDR3 sequence is 16 residues long. The DNA of the CDR3 is TGTGCCAGCAGTTCAGGGGCAGGGAGGAGCAATCAGCCCCAGCATTTT. Its protein product is CASSSGAGRSNQPQHF.

The chain carries TRBV6-5 and TRBJ2-5; 10 positions agree with TRBD1. V was pared by 6 bases and J by 4 bases, with 5 bases of the junction left unmatched. This CDR3 region has 14 residues. Germline CDR1 and CDR2: MNHEY and SVGAGI. This chain's CDR3 is CASRGQGKAETQYF. CDR3 DNA: TGTGCCAGCAGGGGACAGGGGAAAGCAGAGACCCAGTACTTC.

The chain uses TRBV7-2 and TRBJ1-3; 7 nucleotides line up with TRBD1. The CDR3 runs 13 residues. V dropped 5 bases and J dropped 8; count of bases not matched to a gene: 6. Per the germline V gene, CDR1 is SGHTA and CDR2 is FQGNSA. The CDR3 DNA follows: TGTGCCAGCAGCCGGGACAGACGGGACACCATATATTTT. Translated, it gives CASSRDRRDTIYF. The full variable domain, with the rest looked up from reference TRBV7-2 and TRBJ1-3, is GAGVSQSPSNKVTEKGKDVELRCDPISGHTALYWYRQSLGQGLEFLIYFQGNSAPDKSGLPSDRFSAERTGGSVSTLTIQRTQQEDSAVYLCASSRDRRDTIYFGEGSWLTVV.

In its sample, this clone was seen once. The chain carries TRBV18 and TRBJ1-4; no reliable D call. Trimming left V 3 bases short and J 7 bases short, with 18 bases between. This CDR3 has 16 amino acids. The germline V gene has CDR1 KGHSH and CDR2 LQKENI. The CDR3 DNA reads TGTGCCAGCTCACCTCCCGCCGTGCAAGGCGGTGAAAAACTGTTTTTT. The encoded protein is CASSPPAVQGGEKLFF.

This chain joins TRBV29-1 and TRBJ1-2, with unresolved D. V lost 6 bases to trimming and J lost 1 base, with 18 bases between them. The CDR3 consists of 15 residues. Per germline, CDR1 SQVTM and CDR2 ANQGSEA. In DNA form, the CDR3 reads TGCAGCGTCCAAGAGACAAAGGCTTATAACTATGGCTACACCTTC. Residues: CSVQETKAYNYGYTF. The full variable domain, its missing parts supplied by reference TRBV29-1 and TRBJ1-2, is SAVISQKPSRDICQRGTSLTIQCQVDSQVTMMFWYRQQPGQSLTLIATANQGSEATYESGFVIDKFPISRPNLTFSTLTVSNMSPEDSSIYLCSVQETKAYNYGYTFGSGTRLTVV.

The chain couples TRBV13 to TRBJ1-3, with D hard to call. There are 18 residues in the CDR3. Germline lookup yields CDR1 PRHDT and CDR2 FYEKMQ (reference sequence). Trimming pared 6 bases from V and 0 bases from J, leaving 21 bases between. CDR3 sequence (DNA): TGTGCCAGCAGTCTCGAAAGCAGGCGTCGGCTCTCTGGAAACACCATATATTTT. It is translated as CASSLESRRRLSGNTIYF.

This clone was picked up one time. V is TRBV28 and J is TRBJ2-3, with D tentatively TRBD2 (5 bases). This CDR3 has 15 amino acids. Trimming stripped 5 bases from V and 0 bases from J, with 12 bases between. Germline values: CDR1 MDHEN, CDR2 SYDVKM. The CDR3 loop reads CASSLRGFSTDTQYF. In DNA, the CDR3 is TGTGCCAGCAGTCTTCGCGGGTTCAGCACAGATACGCAGTATTTT.

The genes are TRBV6-2 or TRBV6-3 and TRBJ2-5; 9 positions agree with TRBD1. This CDR3 contains 16 residues. CDR1 and CDR2 (germline): MNHEY, SVGEGT. The V gene end was trimmed by 2 bases and the J gene end by 4 bases; junction bases not matched to a gene: 8. The CDR3 nucleotides read TGTGCCAGCAGTTACGTGAACAGGGGGCGAGGAGAGACCCAGTACTTC. Translated: CASSYVNRGRGETQYF.

This rearrangement joins TRBV7-2 to TRBJ1-2; 8 bases are shared with TRBD1. The CDR3 totals 14 residues. With V trimmed by 1 base and J by 2 bases, 0 bases remained unmatched. The germline V gene encodes CDR1 SGHTA and CDR2 FQGNSA. The CDR3, as DNA: TGTGCCAGCAGCTTAGGGACAGGGAACTATGGCTACACCTTC. This encodes CASSLGTGNYGYTF.

The chain couples TRBV6-2 or TRBV6-3 to TRBJ1-2; D perhaps matches TRBD1 (5 bases). The CDR3 consists of 12 residues. Looked up from germline, CDR1 is MNHEY and CDR2 is SVGEGT. Trimming pared 6 bases from V and 8 bases from J, leaving 13 bases between. The CDR3 spells CASSPGGSGYTF. CDR3 in DNA: TGTGCCAGCAGCCCGGGGGGTAGCGGCTACACCTTC.

The rearrangement uses TRBV28 and TRBJ1-4, with D perhaps matching TRBD1 (6 bases). V lost 5 bases and J lost 7, with 11 bases in between. CDR3 length: 13 residues. Germline V gene lookup returns CDR1 MDHEN and CDR2 SYDVKM. CDR3 residues: CASSNRVREKLFF. The CDR3 nucleotides are TGTGCCAGCAGTAACAGGGTCCGTGAAAAACTGTTTTTT.

The chain recombines TRBV10-2 with TRBJ1-1, with 8 bases aligning to TRBD1. Germline V lookup: CDR1 WSHSY, CDR2 SAAADI. V shed 2 bases and J 1 base; nucleotides not matched to a gene: 18. This CDR3 comprises 20 residues. The CDR3 sequence is CASSETPSWGRGRTNTEAFF. The DNA of the CDR3 is TGCGCCAGCAGTGAGACTCCCTCCTGGGGCAGGGGGCGAACGAACACTGAAGCTTTCTTT.

The V and J genes are TRBV27 and TRBJ1-1; D not certain. The CDR3 totals 14 residues. The V and J ends lost 2 bases and 1 base respectively, with 8 bases between them. Germline CDR1 is MNHEY and CDR2 is SMNVEV (reference sequence). The CDR3 DNA sequence: TGTGCCAGCAGTTTAGGACGGGGGAACACTGAAGCTTTCTTT. Translation: CASSLGRGNTEAFF.

The V call is TRBV23-1, the J call TRBJ1-1; no clear D. TRBV23-1 is assigned to the ORF class and has an uncertain function. The V end was cut by 0 bases, the J end by 5 bases, with 13 bases between. This CDR3 is built from 15 residues. The CDR3 is CASSQSGIRRTEAFF. CDR3 nucleotides: TGCGCCAGCAGTCAATCTGGGATACGGCGGACTGAAGCTTTCTTT.

The chain has TRBV9 and TRBJ2-1; 10 nucleotides match TRBD2. Per the germline V gene, CDR1 is SGDLS and CDR2 is YYNGEE. After removal of 4 bases from V and 7 bases from J, the junction contained 8 bases not matched to a gene. The length of the CDR3 is 15 residues. The CDR3 DNA is TGTGCCAGCAGCCCAGGTGCTAGCGGGGGTAATGAGCAGTTCTTC. Its protein product is CASSPGASGGNEQFF.

The gene calls are TRBV9 and TRBJ1-5; D is perhaps TRBD1 (5 bases). The germline CDR1 and CDR2 sequences are SGDLS and YYNGEE. V was clipped by 0 bases and J by 5 bases, with 12 bases between them. CDR3 length: 15 residues. The CDR3 DNA reads TGTGCCAGCAGCGTAGAGGGCAGGGAGTATCAGCCCCAGCATTTT. Its translation: CASSVEGREYQPQHF. Full variable domain (outside the CDR3, taken from reference TRBV9 and TRBJ1-5): DSGVTQTPKHLITATGQRVTLRCSPRSGDLSVYWYQQSLDQGLQFLIQYYNGEERAKGNILERFSAQQFPDLHSELNLSSLELGDSALYFCASSVEGREYQPQHFGDGTRLSIL.

J is TRBJ1-5 and V is TRBV19, with D possibly matching TRBD1 (6 bases). V was cut by 10 bases and J by 0 bases, with 22 bases left in between. The CDR3 is 17 amino acids. The V gene's germline CDR1 is LNHDA and CDR2 SQIVND (reference sequence). This CDR3 reads CATTQGRNPYSNQPQHF. Written as DNA, the CDR3 is TGTGCCACCACCCAGGGGCGGAATCCATATAGCAATCAGCCCCAGCATTTT.

The V gene is TRBV10-3, the J gene TRBJ1-5; D perhaps matches TRBD1 (5 bases). This CDR3 spans 15 amino acids. Germline V gene lookup returns CDR1 ENHRY and CDR2 SYGVKD. V was pared by 5 bases and J by 5 bases, with 16 bases between. CDR3 sequence (DNA): TGTGCCATCAGTAACCGGGACTCGAAGGATCAGCCCCAGCATTTT. The encoded protein is CAISNRDSKDQPQHF.

CDR3 sequence reads: CASSLDGGSYEQYF. DNA of the CDR3: TGTGCCAGCAGCTTAGATGGGGGCTCCTACGAGCAGTACTTC. The V gene is TRBV11-3, the J gene TRBJ2-7; D is possibly TRBD1 or TRBD2 (5 bases each). The CDR3 spans 14 residues. CDR1 is SGHNT and CDR2 is YENEEA in the germline V gene. V was pared by 0 bases and J by 0 bases, with 6 bases between.

The chain links TRBV28 to TRBJ1-6; D might be TRBD1 (5 bases). Germline lookup yields CDR1 MDHEN and CDR2 SYDVKM. Trimming removed 6 bases at V and 2 bases at J, with 11 bases between. The CDR3 extends over 15 amino acids. The CDR3 DNA is TGTGCCAGCAGGAGCGGGACTCCCTATAATTCACCCCTCCACTTT. Protein sequence: CASRSGTPYNSPLHF.

V and J are TRBV7-2 and TRBJ1-6; 7 nucleotides line up with TRBD1. Germline V gives CDR1 SGHTA, CDR2 FQGNSA. The CDR3 covers 13 residues. With V trimmed by 1 base and J by 16 bases, 7 bases remained unmatched. The CDR3 DNA sequence: TGTGCCAGCAGCTTAGGACGACAGGGTAGGCTCCACTTT. This sequence encodes CASSLGRQGRLHF.